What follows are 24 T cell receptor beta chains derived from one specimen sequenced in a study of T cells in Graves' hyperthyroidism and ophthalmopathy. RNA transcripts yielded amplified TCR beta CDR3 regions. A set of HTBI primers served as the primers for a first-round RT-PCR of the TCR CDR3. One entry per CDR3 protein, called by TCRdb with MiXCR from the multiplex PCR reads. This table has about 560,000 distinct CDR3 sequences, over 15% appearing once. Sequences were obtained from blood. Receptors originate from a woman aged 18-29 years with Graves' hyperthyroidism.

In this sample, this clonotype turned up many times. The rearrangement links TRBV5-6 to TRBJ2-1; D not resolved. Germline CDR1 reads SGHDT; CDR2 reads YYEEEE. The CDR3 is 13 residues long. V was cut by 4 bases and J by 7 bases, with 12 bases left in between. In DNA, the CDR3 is TGTGCCAGCAGCACCTTACTCCGAAATGAGCAGTTCTTC. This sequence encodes CASSTLLRNEQFF.

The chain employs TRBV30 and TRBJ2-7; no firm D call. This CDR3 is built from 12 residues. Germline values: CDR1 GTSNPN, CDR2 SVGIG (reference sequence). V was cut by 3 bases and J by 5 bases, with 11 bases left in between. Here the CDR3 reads CAWRPGVDEQYF. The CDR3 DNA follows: TGTGCCTGGAGACCCGGCGTAGACGAGCAGTACTTC.

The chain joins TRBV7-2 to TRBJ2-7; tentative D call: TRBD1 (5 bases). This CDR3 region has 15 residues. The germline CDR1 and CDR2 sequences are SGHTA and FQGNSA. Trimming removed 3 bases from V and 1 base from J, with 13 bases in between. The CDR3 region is CASSFQGIISYEQYF. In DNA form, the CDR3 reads TGTGCCAGCAGCTTCCAGGGCATCATTTCCTACGAGCAGTACTTC.

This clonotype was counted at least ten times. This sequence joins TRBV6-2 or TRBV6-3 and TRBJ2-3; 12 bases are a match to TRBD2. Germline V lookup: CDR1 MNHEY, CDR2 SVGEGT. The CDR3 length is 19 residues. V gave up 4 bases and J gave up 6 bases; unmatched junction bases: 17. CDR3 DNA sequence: TGTGCCAGCAGTTGCCCCCTAGCGGGGGGGCGCAGTATGTCGGATACGCAGTATTTT. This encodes CASSCPLAGGRSMSDTQYF.

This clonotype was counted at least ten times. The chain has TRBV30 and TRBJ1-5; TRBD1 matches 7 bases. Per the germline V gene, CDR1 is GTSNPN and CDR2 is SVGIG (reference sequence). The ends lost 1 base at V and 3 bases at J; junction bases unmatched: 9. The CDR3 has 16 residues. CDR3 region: CAWSAGVTGYNQPQHF. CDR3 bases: TGTGCCTGGAGTGCCGGCGTGACAGGGTACAATCAGCCCCAGCATTTT.

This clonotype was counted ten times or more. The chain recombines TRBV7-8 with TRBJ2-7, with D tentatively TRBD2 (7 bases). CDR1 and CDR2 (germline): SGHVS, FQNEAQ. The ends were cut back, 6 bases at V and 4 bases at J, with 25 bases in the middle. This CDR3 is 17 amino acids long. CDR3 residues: CASRRLQGGGAQYEQYF. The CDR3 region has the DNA TGTGCCAGCAGAAGACTACAGGGAGGGGGGGCACAATACGAGCAGTACTTC.

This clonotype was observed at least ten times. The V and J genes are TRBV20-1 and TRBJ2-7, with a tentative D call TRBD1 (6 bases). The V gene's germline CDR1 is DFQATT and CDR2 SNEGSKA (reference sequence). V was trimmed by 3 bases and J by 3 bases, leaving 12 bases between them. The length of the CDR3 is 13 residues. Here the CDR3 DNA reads TGCAGTGCTAGGTCCAGGGACAACTACGAGCAGTACTTC. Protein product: CSARSRDNYEQYF.

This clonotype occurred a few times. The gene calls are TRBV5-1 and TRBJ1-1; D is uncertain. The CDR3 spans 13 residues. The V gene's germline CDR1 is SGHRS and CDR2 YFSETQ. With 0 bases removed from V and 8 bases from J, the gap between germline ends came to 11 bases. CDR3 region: CASSLVGQTEAFF. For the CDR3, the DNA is TGCGCCAGCAGCTTGGTCGGGCAGACGGAAGCTTTCTTT. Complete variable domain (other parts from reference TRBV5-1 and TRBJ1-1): KAGVTQTPRYLIKTRGQQVTLSCSPISGHRSVSWYQQTPGQGLQFLFEYFSETQRNKGNFPGRFSGRQFSNSRSEMNVSTLELGDSALYLCASSLVGQTEAFFGQGTRLTVV.

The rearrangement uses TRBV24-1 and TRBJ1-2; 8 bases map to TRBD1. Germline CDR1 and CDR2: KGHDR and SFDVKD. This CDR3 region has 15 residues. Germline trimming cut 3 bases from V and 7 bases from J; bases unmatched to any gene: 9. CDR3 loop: CATSDIGTGGGGYTF. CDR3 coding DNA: TGTGCCACCAGTGATATCGGGACAGGAGGTGGTGGCTACACCTTC.

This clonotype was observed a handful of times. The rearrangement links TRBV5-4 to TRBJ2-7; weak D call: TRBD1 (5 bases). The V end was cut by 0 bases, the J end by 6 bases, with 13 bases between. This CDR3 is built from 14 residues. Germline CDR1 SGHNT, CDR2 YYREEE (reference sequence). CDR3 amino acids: CASSLDQGSLEQYF. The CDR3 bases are TGTGCCAGCAGCTTGGATCAGGGTTCCCTCGAGCAGTACTTC. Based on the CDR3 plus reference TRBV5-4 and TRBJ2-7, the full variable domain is ETGVTQSPTHLIKTRGQQVTLRCSSQSGHNTVSWYQQALGQGPQFIFQYYREEENGRGNFPPRFSGLQFPNYSSELNVNALELDDSALYLCASSLDQGSLEQYFGPGTRLTVT.

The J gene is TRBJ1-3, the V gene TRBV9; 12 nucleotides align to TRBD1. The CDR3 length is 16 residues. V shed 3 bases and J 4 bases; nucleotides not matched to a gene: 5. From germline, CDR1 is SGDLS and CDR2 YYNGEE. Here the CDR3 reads CASSGGQGAVGNTIYF. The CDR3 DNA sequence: TGTGCCAGCAGCGGGGGACAGGGGGCCGTGGGAAACACCATATATTTT.

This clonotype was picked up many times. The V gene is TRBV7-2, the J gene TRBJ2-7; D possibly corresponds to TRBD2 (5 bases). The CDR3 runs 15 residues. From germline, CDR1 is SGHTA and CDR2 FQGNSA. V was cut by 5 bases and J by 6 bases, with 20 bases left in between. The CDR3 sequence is CASSPASTRAGEQYF. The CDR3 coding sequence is TGTGCCAGCAGCCCGGCGAGCACGCGGGCCGGCGAGCAGTACTTC.

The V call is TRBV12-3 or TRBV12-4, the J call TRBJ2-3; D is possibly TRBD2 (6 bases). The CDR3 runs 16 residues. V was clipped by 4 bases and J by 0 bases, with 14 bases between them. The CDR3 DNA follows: TGTGCCAGCAGTTACTTAGGAGCGGGCAGCACAGATACGCAGTATTTT. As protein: CASSYLGAGSTDTQYF.

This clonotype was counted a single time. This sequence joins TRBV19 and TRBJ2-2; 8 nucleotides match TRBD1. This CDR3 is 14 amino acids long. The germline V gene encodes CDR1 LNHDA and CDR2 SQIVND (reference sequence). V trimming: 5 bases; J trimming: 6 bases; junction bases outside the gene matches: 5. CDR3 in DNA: TGTGCCAGTAGTCGTCAGGGGGCATCCGGGGAGCTGTTTTTT. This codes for CASSRQGASGELFF.

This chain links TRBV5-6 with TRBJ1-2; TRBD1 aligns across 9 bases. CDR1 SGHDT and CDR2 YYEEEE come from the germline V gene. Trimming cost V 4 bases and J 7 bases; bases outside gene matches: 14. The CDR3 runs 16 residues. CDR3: CASSVARTGAPLGYTF. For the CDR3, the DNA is TGTGCCAGCAGCGTGGCCCGGACAGGGGCCCCACTTGGCTACACCTTC.

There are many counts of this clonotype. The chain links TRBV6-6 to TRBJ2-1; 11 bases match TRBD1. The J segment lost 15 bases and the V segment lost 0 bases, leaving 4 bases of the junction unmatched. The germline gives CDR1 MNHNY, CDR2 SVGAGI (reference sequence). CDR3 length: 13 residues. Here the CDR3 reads CASSYSGQGAWFF. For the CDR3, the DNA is TGTGCCAGCAGTTACTCAGGACAGGGGGCTTGGTTCTTC.

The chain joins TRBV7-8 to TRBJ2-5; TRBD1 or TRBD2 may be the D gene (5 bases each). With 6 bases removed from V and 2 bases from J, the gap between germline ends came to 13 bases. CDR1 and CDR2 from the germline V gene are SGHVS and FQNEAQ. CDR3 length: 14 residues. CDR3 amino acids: CASRTRGVQETQYF. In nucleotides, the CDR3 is TGTGCCAGCAGAACTAGAGGGGTTCAAGAGACCCAGTACTTC.

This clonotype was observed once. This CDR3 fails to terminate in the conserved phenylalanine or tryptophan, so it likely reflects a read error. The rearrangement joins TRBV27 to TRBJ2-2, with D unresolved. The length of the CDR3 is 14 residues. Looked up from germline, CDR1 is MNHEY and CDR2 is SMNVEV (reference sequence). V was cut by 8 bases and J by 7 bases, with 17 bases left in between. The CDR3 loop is CASRWGWDSGELFY. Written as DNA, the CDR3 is TGTGCCAGCCGTTGGGGTTGGGATAGCGGGGAGCTGTTTTAT.

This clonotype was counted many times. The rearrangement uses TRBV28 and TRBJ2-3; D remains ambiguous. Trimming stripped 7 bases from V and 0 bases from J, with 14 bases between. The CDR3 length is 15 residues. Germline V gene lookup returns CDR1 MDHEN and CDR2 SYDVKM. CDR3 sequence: CASIQVASSTDTQYF. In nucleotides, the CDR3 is TGTGCCAGCATCCAGGTAGCATCTAGCACAGATACGCAGTATTTT.

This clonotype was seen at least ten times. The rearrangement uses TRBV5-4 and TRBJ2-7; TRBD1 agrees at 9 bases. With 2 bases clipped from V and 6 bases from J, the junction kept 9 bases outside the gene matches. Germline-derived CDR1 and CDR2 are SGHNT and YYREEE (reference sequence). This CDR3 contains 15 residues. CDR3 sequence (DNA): TGTGCCAGCAGCTTTGGACAGGGGACTTTCGGCGAGCAGTACTTC. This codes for CASSFGQGTFGEQYF. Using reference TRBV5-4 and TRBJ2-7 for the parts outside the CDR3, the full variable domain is ETGVTQSPTHLIKTRGQQVTLRCSSQSGHNTVSWYQQALGQGPQFIFQYYREEENGRGNFPPRFSGLQFPNYSSELNVNALELDDSALYLCASSFGQGTFGEQYFGPGTRLTVT.

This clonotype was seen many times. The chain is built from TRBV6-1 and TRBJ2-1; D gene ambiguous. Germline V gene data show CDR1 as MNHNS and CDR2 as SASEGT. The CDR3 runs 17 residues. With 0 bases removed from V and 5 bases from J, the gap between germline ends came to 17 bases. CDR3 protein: CASSEALGRVPNNEQFF. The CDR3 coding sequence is TGTGCCAGCAGTGAAGCGCTGGGAAGGGTCCCTAACAATGAGCAGTTCTTC.

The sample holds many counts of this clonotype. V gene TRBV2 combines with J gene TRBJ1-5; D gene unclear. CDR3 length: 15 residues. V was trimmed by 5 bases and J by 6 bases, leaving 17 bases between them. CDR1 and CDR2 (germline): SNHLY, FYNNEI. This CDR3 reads CASSRDPRVSQPQHF. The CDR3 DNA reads TGTGCCAGCAGTCGGGATCCGAGGGTCAGTCAGCCCCAGCATTTT.

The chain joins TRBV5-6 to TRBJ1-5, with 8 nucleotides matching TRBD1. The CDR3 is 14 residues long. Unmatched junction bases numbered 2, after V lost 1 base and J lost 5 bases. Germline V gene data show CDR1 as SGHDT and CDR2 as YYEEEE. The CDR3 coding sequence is TGTGCCAGCAGCTTGTCAGGGGGCTATCAGCCCCAGCATTTT. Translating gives CASSLSGGYQPQHF. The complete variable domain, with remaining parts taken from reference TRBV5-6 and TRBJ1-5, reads DAGVTQSPTHLIKTRGQQVTLRCSPKSGHDTVSWYQQALGQGPQFIFQYYEEEERQRGNFPDRFSGHQFPNYSSELNVNALLLGDSALYLCASSLSGGYQPQHFGDGTRLSIL.

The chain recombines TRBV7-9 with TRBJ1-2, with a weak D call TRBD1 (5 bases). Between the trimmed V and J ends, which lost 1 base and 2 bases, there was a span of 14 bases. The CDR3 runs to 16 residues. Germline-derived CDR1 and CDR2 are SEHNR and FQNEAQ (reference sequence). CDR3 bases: TGTGCCAGCAGCTTAGAGGCGGGGCTGAAAAACTATGGCTACACCTTC. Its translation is CASSLEAGLKNYGYTF.